These 25 T cell receptor beta chains were sequenced from one sample in a study of blood T cell repertoires in COVID-19. Some clones are missing from TCRdb's copy, which holds only in-frame ones; the method was immunoSEQ multiplex PCR. The sample shows a few hundred thousand clones, around nine tenths of them seen only once. Sequencing used peripheral blood. The receptors were sampled from a woman in her fifties or sixties with COVID-19, enrolled during active disease.

This sequence joins TRBV12-3 or TRBV12-4 and TRBJ1-4; 7 bases fit TRBD1. Unmatched junction bases numbered 3, after V lost 4 bases and J lost 7 bases. The CDR3 has 13 residues. The DNA of the CDR3 is TGTGCCAGCAGTTCGGCAGGGGGTGAAAAACTGTTTTTT. Translated, it gives CASSSAGGEKLFF.

This clone was seen a handful of times. The chain combines TRBV19 with TRBJ1-6; TRBD1 agrees at 7 bases. V was clipped by 5 bases and J by 8 bases; unmatched bases: 3. The length of the CDR3 is 13 residues. The V gene's germline CDR1 is LNHDA and CDR2 SQIVND (reference sequence). The CDR3 sequence is CASSGQGDSPLHF. The CDR3 nucleotides are TGTGCCAGTAGTGGCCAGGGGGATTCACCCCTCCACTTT.

The chain joins TRBV7-9 to TRBJ1-2; 8 nucleotides match TRBD1. This CDR3 is 18 amino acids long. V was pared by 8 bases and J by 6 bases, with 23 bases of the junction left unmatched. The germline CDR1 and CDR2 sequences are SEHNR and FQNEAQ (reference sequence). This CDR3 reads CASVNLGRGLSVLDGYTF. Written as DNA, the CDR3 is TGTGCCAGCGTCAATTTAGGCAGGGGGCTCTCCGTATTGGATGGCTACACCTTC.

Points on this clone: The junction does not match germline at one end; this may be a read error. The V gene is TRBV5-1, the J gene TRBJ1-1; no definite D call. CDR1 and CDR2 (germline): SGHRS, YFSETQ. The CDR3 consists of 15 residues. The DNA of the CDR3 is TGCGCCAGCAGATTGGCAACCGGGGTCCGTACTGAAGCTTTCTTT. It encodes CASRLATGVRTEAFF.

The chain carries TRBV7-3 and TRBJ1-1; D possibly corresponds to TRBD1 (5 bases). The germline CDR1 and CDR2 sequences are SGHTA and FQGTGA. Trimming shortened V by 5 bases and J by 1 base, and 8 bases separated the two germline ends. CDR3 length: 13 amino acids. CDR3 loop: CASSLTENTEAFF. In DNA, the CDR3 is TGTGCCAGCAGCCTGACAGAGAACACTGAAGCTTTCTTT.

The chain uses TRBV7-9 and TRBJ2-7, with TRBD1 matching 9 bases. Trimming took 4 bases from V and 7 from J; bases not matched to a gene: 17. The CDR3 covers 17 residues. Germline V lookup: CDR1 SEHNR, CDR2 FQNEAQ (reference sequence). Here the CDR3 reads CASSSGGTGLTSGEQYF. DNA for the CDR3: TGTGCCAGCAGCTCCGGGGGGACAGGGCTTACTTCTGGGGAGCAGTACTTC.

The gene calls are TRBV3-1 (or the pseudogene TRBV3-2) and TRBJ2-6; 11 bases align to TRBD1. V lost 4 bases and J lost 0; bases outside the gene matches: 2. The V gene's germline CDR1 is LGHDT and CDR2 YNNKEL (reference sequence). The CDR3 extends over 17 amino acids. Here the CDR3 DNA reads TGTGCCAGCAGCCGGGGGACAGGGGGCTCTGGGGCCAACGTCCTGACTTTC. It is translated as CASSRGTGGSGANVLTF.

V gene TRBV14 combines with J gene TRBJ1-2; D is possibly TRBD1 (5 bases). Trimming removed 0 bases at V and 2 bases at J, with 16 bases between. This CDR3 has 17 amino acids. Germline CDR1 SGHDN, CDR2 FVKESK. In nucleotides, the CDR3 is TGTGCCAGCAGCCAAGATCCTCGACAGCCCGCAAACTATGGCTACACCTTC. As protein: CASSQDPRQPANYGYTF. The full variable domain, rest sourced from reference TRBV14 and TRBJ1-2, is EAGVTQFPSHSVIEKGQTVTLRCDPISGHDNLYWYRRVMGKEIKFLLHFVKESKQDESGMPNNRFLAERTGGTYSTLKVQPAELEDSGVYFCASSQDPRQPANYGYTFGSGTRLTVV.

This sequence joins TRBV2 and TRBJ1-1; D ambiguous. This CDR3 has 13 amino acids. The V end lost 6 bases, the J end lost 1 base, and 9 bases lay between the germline ends. Germline V gene lookup returns CDR1 SNHLY and CDR2 FYNNEI. CDR3 nucleotides: TGTGCCAGCAGGTACAGAAAGAACACTGAAGCTTTCTTT. Encoded protein: CASRYRKNTEAFF.

The rearrangement uses TRBV5-5 and TRBJ1-5; D is possibly TRBD1 (6 bases). There are 15 residues in the CDR3. V was shortened by 4 bases and J by 3 bases, with 14 bases between the two germline ends. Germline loops: CDR1 SGHKS, CDR2 YYEKEE (reference sequence). The CDR3 DNA sequence: TGTGCCAGCAGCGCCCGCGGACAGCACAATCAGCCCCAGCATTTT. Residues: CASSARGQHNQPQHF.

The chain employs TRBV5-6 and TRBJ1-4, with D possibly TRBD1 on 6 matching bases. This CDR3 has 13 amino acids. Per germline, CDR1 SGHDT and CDR2 YYEEEE. The V and J ends lost 4 bases and 7 bases respectively, with 11 bases between them. CDR3 amino acids: CASSPRGFEKLFF. CDR3 DNA sequence: TGTGCCAGCAGCCCAAGGGGGTTTGAAAAACTGTTTTTT.

The chain links TRBV5-1 to TRBJ2-1, with a weak D call TRBD2 (7 bases). The CDR3 runs 17 residues. CDR1 and CDR2 from the germline V gene are SGHRS and YFSETQ. V lost 0 bases and J 5 bases, leaving 18 bases between the germline ends. The CDR3 sequence: CASSLAGGGGFNNEQFF. CDR3 sequence (DNA): TGCGCCAGCAGCTTGGCCGGGGGCGGGGGTTTCAACAATGAGCAGTTCTTC.

This chain connects TRBV10-3 to TRBJ2-7; perhaps TRBD2 as D (7 bases). The CDR3 has 13 residues. In germline, CDR1 is ENHRY, CDR2 SYGVKD. V dropped 4 bases and J dropped 2 bases, with 9 bases sitting between them. CDR3 coding DNA: TGTGCCATCAGTGGGGGGGGCCCCTACGAGCAGTACTTC. Translated, it gives CAISGGGPYEQYF.

The chain joins TRBV18 to TRBJ2-5; TRBD2 matches 12 bases. The V and J ends lost 2 bases and 0 bases, in that order; junction bases with no gene match: 10. The CDR3 is 19 amino acids. Germline CDR1 KGHSH, CDR2 LQKENI. CDR3 DNA: TGTGCCAGCTCACCAACACCTCGTCTAGCGGGGGGGTACCAAGAGACCCAGTACTTC. It yields the protein CASSPTPRLAGGYQETQYF.

A single count supports this clone. The V and J genes are TRBV7-9 and TRBJ1-1, with D perhaps matching TRBD1 (6 bases). Germline CDR1 is SEHNR and CDR2 is FQNEAQ (reference sequence). CDR3 length: 15 amino acids. Trimming pared 5 bases from V and 2 bases from J, leaving 15 bases between. DNA of the CDR3: TGTGCCAGCAGCCCCTGGACAGCGGTAAACACTGAAGCTTTCTTT. Translating it yields CASSPWTAVNTEAFF.

The CDR3 DNA reads TGTGCCAGCAGACTTAACAGGGATCGCAATCAGCCCCAGCATTTT. Encoded protein: CASRLNRDRNQPQHF. This chain connects TRBV6-5 to TRBJ1-5, with a possible D match to TRBD1 (6 bases). The ends were cut back, 6 bases at V and 2 bases at J, with 14 bases in the middle. Germline CDR1 is MNHEY and CDR2 is SVGAGI. This CDR3 contains 15 residues.

The chain uses TRBV3-1 (or the pseudogene TRBV3-2) and TRBJ1-2; a possible D gene is TRBD1 (6 bases). The length of the CDR3 is 16 residues. In germline, CDR1 is LGHDT, CDR2 YNNKEL (reference sequence). V lost 2 bases and J lost 4, with 17 bases in between. CDR3 in DNA: TGTGCCAGCAGCCAATTTTCCGGGACACCAATCTATGGCTACACCTTC. Translating it yields CASSQFSGTPIYGYTF.

The count of this clone is one. The chain joins TRBV5-1 to TRBJ1-2, with D unresolved. There are 15 residues in the CDR3. V was clipped by 0 bases and J by 2 bases, with 11 bases between them. Per germline, CDR1 SGHRS and CDR2 YFSETQ. The CDR3 nucleotides are TGCGCCAGCAGCTTGGCAATAAGGGAGAACTATGGCTACACCTTC. As protein: CASSLAIRENYGYTF.

V is TRBV12-3 or TRBV12-4 and J is TRBJ1-2; 9 bases align to TRBD1. The CDR3 runs to 12 residues. V lost 6 bases, J lost 5 bases, and 1 base stayed unmatched. The CDR3: CASSGTGYGYTF. The CDR3 DNA reads TGTGCCAGCAGCGGGACAGGGTATGGCTACACCTTC.

The chain employs TRBV5-6 and TRBJ2-3; possible D gene TRBD1, 5 bases. The V end was cut by 4 bases, the J end by 0 bases, with 18 bases between. CDR1 is SGHDT, CDR2 YYEEEE, per germline. There are 17 residues in the CDR3. The CDR3 loop is CASSPEGASPSTDTQYF. The CDR3 DNA reads as TGTGCCAGCAGCCCAGAAGGGGCGAGTCCGAGCACAGATACGCAGTATTTT. The full variable domain, rest sourced from reference TRBV5-6 and TRBJ2-3, is DAGVTQSPTHLIKTRGQQVTLRCSPKSGHDTVSWYQQALGQGPQFIFQYYEEEERQRGNFPDRFSGHQFPNYSSELNVNALLLGDSALYLCASSPEGASPSTDTQYFGPGTRLTVL.

A note on this clone: Other DNA variants within this sample encode the same CDR3. V gene TRBV7-2 combines with J gene TRBJ1-2, with 8 bases identical to TRBD1. This CDR3 contains 14 residues. The germline V gene encodes CDR1 SGHTA and CDR2 FQGNSA. V dropped 3 bases and J dropped 5; count of bases not matched to a gene: 5. This chain's CDR3 is CASSLGTGGYGYTF. For the CDR3, the DNA is TGTGCCAGCAGCTTGGGGACAGGTGGTTATGGCTACACCTTC.

The table lists this clone with a few counts. The gene calls are TRBV6-4 and TRBJ1-3; D ambiguous. This CDR3 region has 16 residues. V was pared by 3 bases and J by 0 bases, with 12 bases between. The germline V gene encodes CDR1 MRHNA and CDR2 SNTAGT. As DNA, the CDR3 is TGTGCCAGCAGTGAGCGGTACACGAGCTCTGGAAACACCATATATTTT. Amino acid sequence: CASSERYTSSGNTIYF.

V is TRBV7-3 and J is TRBJ2-7; tentatively, D is TRBD2 (6 bases). The CDR3 is 14 amino acids. V lost 2 bases and J lost 4, with 12 bases in between. Germline loops: CDR1 SGHTA, CDR2 FQGTGA. CDR3 nucleotides: TGTGCCAGCAGCTTAGATGGTGCGGGGTACGAGCAGTACTTC. As protein: CASSLDGAGYEQYF.

The CDR3 nucleotides are TGTGCCAGCAGTAACCTAGCGGAACCCCCCTACGAGCAGTACTTC. This translates into CASSNLAEPPYEQYF. The V call is TRBV6-5, the J call TRBJ2-7, with 7 bases identical to TRBD2. CDR3 length equals 15 residues. Unmatched junction bases numbered 9, after V lost 5 bases and J lost 2 bases. Germline lookup yields CDR1 MNHEY and CDR2 SVGAGI.

V is TRBV7-2 and J is TRBJ2-7, with D perhaps matching TRBD2 (6 bases). CDR3 length: 16 amino acids. V was pared by 2 bases and J by 5 bases, with 19 bases between. From germline, CDR1 is SGHTA and CDR2 FQGNSA. The DNA of the CDR3 is TGTGCCAGCAGCTTAAGCGGGCCGGGAAATCCCCACGAGCAGTACTTC. Translating gives CASSLSGPGNPHEQYF.